A single sample is the source of the 29 T cell receptor beta chains below, sequenced in a study of blood T cell repertoires in COVID-19 (TCRdb year 2020). The library was obtained by the immunoSEQ multiplex PCR assay. TCRdb took this table from immuneACCESS and kept in-frame rearrangements with V and J called. Such tables lack part of the clones; where checked against another copy, unresolved V genes explain under half of the gap, and the rest is unexplained. This sample is represented by a few hundred thousand clones; 75% to 90% of them were singletons. The biggest ten clones account for 3.5% to 5.5% of the sample. The sample comprised PBMCs or T cells enriched from blood (not recorded which). Source of these receptors: a woman aged 25 to 39 who had recovered from COVID-19.

The chain combines TRBV5-1 with TRBJ1-5; 8 bases line up with TRBD1. This CDR3 has 15 residues. In germline, CDR1 is SGHRS, CDR2 YFSETQ. The trim removed 4 bases at V and 7 bases at J, leaving 10 bases unmatched. As DNA, the CDR3 is TGCGCCAGCAGCATGACAGGGGATTTGAGCCAGCCCCAGCATTTT. It yields the protein CASSMTGDLSQPQHF.

This clone was detected once. The chain joins TRBV4-2 to TRBJ2-7, with 9 positions matching TRBD1. Germline trimming cut 4 bases from V and 2 bases from J; bases unmatched to any gene: 18. The germline gives CDR1 LGHNA, CDR2 YNFKEQ. The CDR3 is 19 amino acids. CDR3 loop: CASSLTPTGTGFRPYEQYF. CDR3 coding DNA: TGTGCCAGCAGCCTCACCCCTACCGGGACAGGGTTTCGGCCCTACGAGCAGTACTTC.

The chain recombines TRBV6-1 with TRBJ2-1; 7 nucleotides align to TRBD1. CDR3 length: 16 residues. Germline V gene sequence: CDR1 MNHNS, CDR2 SASEGT. Trimming cost V 1 base and J 14 bases; bases outside gene matches: 17. CDR3 DNA: TGTGCCAGCAGTGAAGAACTAGGGACAGTCTTGGATCAAAAGTTCTTC. It is translated as CASSEELGTVLDQKFF.

This chain joins TRBV25-1 and TRBJ2-4; no definite D call. V gave up 4 bases and J gave up 1 base, with 8 bases separating them. The CDR3 loop spans 14 amino acids. Germline CDR1 is MGHDK and CDR2 is SYGVNS. The CDR3 coding sequence is TGTGCCAGCAGTGGTATCAGGGCCAAAAACATTCAGTACTTC. It encodes CASSGIRAKNIQYF.

The rearrangement uses TRBV28 and TRBJ2-2, with D possibly matching TRBD2 (7 bases). The germline V gene has CDR1 MDHEN and CDR2 SYDVKM. The CDR3 spans 14 residues. Trimming stripped 8 bases from V and 5 bases from J, with 15 bases between. Here the CDR3 DNA reads TGTGCCAGCCGCTGGGGGGGGCAAACCGGGGAGCTGTTTTTT. Translating it yields CASRWGGQTGELFF.

The V gene is TRBV30, the J gene TRBJ1-2; D ambiguous. The CDR3 length is 12 residues. Germline V gene data show CDR1 as GTSNPN and CDR2 as SVGIG (reference sequence). The V end lost 3 bases, the J end lost 2 bases, and 7 bases lay between the germline ends. CDR3 nucleotides: TGTGCCTGGAGGAGAGAGAACTATGGCTACACCTTC. Translating gives CAWRRENYGYTF.

J is TRBJ1-1 and V is TRBV28; weak D call: TRBD1 (5 bases). The germline CDR1 and CDR2 sequences are MDHEN and SYDVKM. CDR3 length: 13 residues. Trimming removed 3 bases at V and 7 bases at J, with 12 bases between. This chain's CDR3 is CASSLFRQIEAFF. CDR3 bases: TGTGCCAGCAGTTTGTTTCGACAGATTGAAGCTTTCTTT.

The chain employs TRBV4-1 and TRBJ2-1, with no clear D. The germline V and J ends were trimmed by 6 bases and 5 bases, with 11 bases remaining between them. The CDR3 runs 13 residues. The germline gives CDR1 MGHRA, CDR2 YSYEKL. The CDR3 sequence is CASSGVLNNEQFF. The DNA of the CDR3 is TGCGCCAGCAGTGGAGTGTTGAACAATGAGCAGTTCTTC.

The chain links TRBV27 to TRBJ1-2; possibly TRBD1 for D (5 bases). This CDR3 region has 15 residues. Germline V gene lookup returns CDR1 MNHEY and CDR2 SMNVEV (reference sequence). Trimming pared 1 base from V and 0 bases from J, leaving 9 bases between. CDR3 loop: CASSLLGATNYGYTF. DNA of the CDR3: TGTGCCAGCAGTTTATTAGGGGCCACTAACTATGGCTACACCTTC.

The table lists this clone with a few counts. The chain employs TRBV19 and TRBJ2-3, with 9 positions matching TRBD1. Germline lookup yields CDR1 LNHDA and CDR2 SQIVND (reference sequence). The CDR3 has 15 amino acids. Germline trimming cut 6 bases from V and 4 bases from J; bases unmatched to any gene: 8. The DNA for the CDR3 is TGTGCCAGTAGAGAGTACAGGGGGCTGGCAGATACGCAGTATTTT. This codes for CASREYRGLADTQYF. Full variable domain (missing parts from reference TRBV19 and TRBJ2-3): DGGITQSPKYLFRKEGQNVTLSCEQNLNHDAMYWYRQDPGQGLRLIYYSQIVNDFQKGDIAEGYSVSREKKESFPLTVTSAQKNPTAFYLCASREYRGLADTQYFGPGTRLTVL.

The chain combines TRBV27 with TRBJ2-1; no clear D. Germline CDR1 reads MNHEY; CDR2 reads SMNVEV (reference sequence). The CDR3 is 12 residues long. V shed 4 bases and J shed 15 bases, with 16 bases lying between them. The CDR3 region has the DNA TGTGCCAGCAGTTCCCCTCGACATGAACCGTTCTTC. Translated, it gives CASSSPRHEPFF.

The chain combines TRBV2 with TRBJ1-1, with 10 bases fitting TRBD1. This CDR3 comprises 13 residues. Germline trimming cut 3 bases from V and 7 bases from J; bases unmatched to any gene: 2. Germline V lookup: CDR1 SNHLY, CDR2 FYNNEI. The CDR3 bases are TGTGCCAGCAGTGATGGGACAGGGGTTGAAGCTTTCTTT. It translates to CASSDGTGVEAFF. Drawing the rest from reference TRBV2 and TRBJ1-1, the complete variable domain is EPEVTQTPSHQVTQMGQEVILRCVPISNHLYFYWYRQILGQKVEFLVSFYNNEISEKSEIFDDQFSVERPDGSNFTLKIRSTKLEDSAMYFCASSDGTGVEAFFGQGTRLTVV.

The chain has TRBV5-1 and TRBJ1-4, with D possibly being TRBD1 (6 bases). This CDR3 has 16 residues. The V and J ends lost 4 bases and 0 bases respectively, with 13 bases between them. The V gene's germline CDR1 is SGHRS and CDR2 YFSETQ. CDR3 coding DNA: TGCGCCAGCAGCCCAGGGGACAACCCAACTAATGAAAAACTGTTTTTT. Translation: CASSPGDNPTNEKLFF.

This chain connects TRBV24-1 to TRBJ2-7; the match to TRBD2 covers 7 bases. This CDR3 has 16 amino acids. V gave up 3 bases and J gave up 2 bases; unmatched junction bases: 9. Germline V gene lookup returns CDR1 KGHDR and CDR2 SFDVKD. The CDR3 protein is CATSDSRGTTTYEQYF. The DNA of the CDR3 is TGTGCCACCAGTGATAGTAGAGGGACTACCACCTACGAGCAGTACTTC.

This rearrangement joins TRBV3-1 (or the pseudogene TRBV3-2) to TRBJ1-2; D may be TRBD1 (6 bases). V was trimmed by 6 bases and J by 0 bases, leaving 17 bases between them. The CDR3 consists of 16 residues. Germline CDR1 is LGHDT and CDR2 is YNNKEL (reference sequence). CDR3: CASSPGQRLTNYGYTF. In DNA, the CDR3 is TGTGCCAGCAGTCCCGGACAGCGCCTTACTAACTATGGCTACACCTTC.

The chain couples TRBV28 to TRBJ2-7; D possibly corresponds to TRBD1 (5 bases). Germline CDR1 reads MDHEN; CDR2 reads SYDVKM. Trimming removed 5 bases from V and 2 bases from J, with 13 bases in between. CDR3 length equals 14 residues. The CDR3 DNA follows: TGTGCCAGCAGTCGATCTACAGGTCCCTACGAGCAGTACTTC. It encodes CASSRSTGPYEQYF.

V and J are TRBV5-1 and TRBJ2-1; 8 bases match TRBD1. This CDR3 spans 15 amino acids. The germline V gene has CDR1 SGHRS and CDR2 YFSETQ. V gave up 2 bases and J gave up 9 bases; unmatched junction bases: 10. CDR3 protein: CASSLTRGRGVEQFF. The CDR3 DNA reads as TGCGCCAGCAGCTTAACCAGGGGGCGAGGAGTTGAGCAGTTCTTC.

This chain uses TRBV2 with TRBJ1-1, with 7 bases matching TRBD1. J gave up 4 bases and V 3 bases, and 8 bases lay outside the gene matches. The germline CDR1 and CDR2 sequences are SNHLY and FYNNEI. This CDR3 is built from 15 residues. CDR3 sequence reads: CASSDPNRGPTEAFF. CDR3 nucleotide sequence: TGTGCCAGCAGTGATCCCAACAGGGGACCCACTGAAGCTTTCTTT.

The rearrangement links TRBV19 to TRBJ2-3; 8 bases align to TRBD2. The junction had 12 bases not matched to a gene; V was cut back by 5 bases and J by 2 bases. This CDR3 contains 17 residues. Germline loops: CDR1 LNHDA, CDR2 SQIVND (reference sequence). The CDR3 region is CASSLLWGRGDTDTQYF. CDR3 sequence (DNA): TGTGCCAGTAGTTTACTCTGGGGGCGGGGGGACACAGATACGCAGTATTTT.

The rearrangement joins TRBV6-2 or TRBV6-3 to TRBJ1-1; the D gene is possibly TRBD1 (6 bases). The V end was cut by 1 base, the J end by 1 base, with 13 bases between. CDR1 MNHEY and CDR2 SVGEGT come from the germline V gene. The CDR3 sequence is 16 residues long. DNA of the CDR3: TGTGCCAGCAGTTACTTAACCGAGACAGGGAACACTGAAGCTTTCTTT. Translation gives CASSYLTETGNTEAFF.

This sequence joins TRBV14 and TRBJ2-3; 8 nucleotides agree with TRBD2. The CDR3 length is 18 residues. CDR1 is SGHDN and CDR2 is FVKESK in the germline V gene. With 1 base clipped from V and 4 bases from J, the junction kept 13 bases outside the gene matches. CDR3 bases: TGTGCCAGCAGCCAAGTCCATTTGCGGACTAGCAGGGCAGATACGCAGTATTTT. Protein product: CASSQVHLRTSRADTQYF.

The chain has TRBV30 and TRBJ1-2; 9 nucleotides match TRBD1. Germline CDR1 and CDR2: GTSNPN and SVGIG (reference sequence). The junction had 13 bases not matched to a gene; V was cut back by 8 bases and J by 6 bases. The CDR3 loop spans 14 amino acids. In nucleotides, the CDR3 is TGTGCCAGGGACAGGGCGGAAGGTCTCGATGGCTACACCTTC. It specifies CARDRAEGLDGYTF.

The V call is TRBV20-1, the J call TRBJ1-2; perhaps TRBD1 as D (5 bases). The CDR3 is made up of 12 amino acids. V dropped 3 bases and J dropped 11 bases, with 16 bases sitting between them. Germline V gene lookup returns CDR1 DFQATT and CDR2 SNEGSKA (reference sequence). The CDR3 nucleotides read TGCAGTGCTAGTAGCTTGGGGGGTGGGTACACCTTC. As protein: CSASSLGGGYTF.

The chain is built from TRBV15 and TRBJ1-2; D possibly corresponds to TRBD1 (5 bases). Germline V CDR1 and CDR2: LNHNV, YYDKDF (reference sequence). Trimming took off 1 base at V and 6 bases at J, with 9 bases between the two ends. The CDR3 is 13 residues long. The CDR3: CATSRAVGDGYTF. The DNA for the CDR3 is TGTGCCACCAGCAGAGCCGTAGGGGATGGCTACACCTTC.

The rearrangement uses TRBV28 and TRBJ2-1; 10 nucleotides match TRBD2. V was clipped by 3 bases and J by 0 bases; unmatched bases: 5. The CDR3 covers 17 residues. Germline values: CDR1 MDHEN, CDR2 SYDVKM. CDR3 nucleotide sequence: TGTGCCAGCAGTTTGGAAGCGGGAGGGATCTCCTACAATGAGCAGTTCTTC. It codes for CASSLEAGGISYNEQFF.

The chain combines TRBV6-5 with TRBJ1-2, with D maybe TRBD1 (5 bases). Germline lookup yields CDR1 MNHEY and CDR2 SVGAGI. The germline V and J ends were trimmed by 4 bases and 6 bases, with 12 bases remaining between them. The CDR3 runs to 13 residues. CDR3 residues: CASSSGRVDGYTF. CDR3 bases: TGTGCCAGCAGTTCTGGCAGGGTCGATGGCTACACCTTC.

The chain has TRBV4-1 and TRBJ1-2; D is unresolved. This CDR3 spans 12 amino acids. V lost 1 base to trimming and J lost 10 bases, with 10 bases between them. CDR1 is MGHRA, CDR2 YSYEKL, per germline. The chain's CDR3 is CASSQGSRSYTF. The CDR3 bases are TGCGCCAGCAGCCAAGGATCGAGATCCTACACCTTC.

The genes are TRBV7-8 and TRBJ1-4; 8 nucleotides line up with TRBD1. The CDR3 runs 16 residues. CDR1 and CDR2 (germline): SGHVS, FQNEAQ. The J segment lost 7 bases and the V segment lost 0 bases, leaving 7 bases of the junction unmatched. CDR3 amino acids: CASSLARTGLGEKLFF. CDR3 DNA sequence: TGTGCCAGCAGCTTAGCCCGGACAGGGCTGGGTGAAAAACTGTTTTTT.

The chain joins TRBV2 to TRBJ1-6; 7 bases match TRBD1. The germline CDR1 and CDR2 sequences are SNHLY and FYNNEI. After removal of 4 bases from V and 13 bases from J, the junction contained 13 bases not matched to a gene. The CDR3 extends over 15 amino acids. The chain's CDR3 is CASSVKTGPRHPLHF. CDR3 sequence (DNA): TGTGCCAGCAGTGTAAAGACAGGGCCCCGGCACCCCCTCCACTTT.